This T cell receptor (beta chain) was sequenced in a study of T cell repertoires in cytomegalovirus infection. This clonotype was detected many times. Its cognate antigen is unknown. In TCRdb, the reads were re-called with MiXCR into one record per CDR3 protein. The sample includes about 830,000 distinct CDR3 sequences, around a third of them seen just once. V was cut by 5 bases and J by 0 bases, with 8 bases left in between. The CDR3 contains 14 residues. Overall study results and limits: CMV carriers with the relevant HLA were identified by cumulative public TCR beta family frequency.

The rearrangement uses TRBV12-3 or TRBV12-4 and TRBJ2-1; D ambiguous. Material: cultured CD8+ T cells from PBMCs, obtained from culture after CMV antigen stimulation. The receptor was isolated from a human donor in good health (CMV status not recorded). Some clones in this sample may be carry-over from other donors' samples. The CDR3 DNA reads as TGTGCCAGCAGTCCCCTGAGCTCCTACAATGAGCAGTTCTTC. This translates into CASSPLSSYNEQFF.